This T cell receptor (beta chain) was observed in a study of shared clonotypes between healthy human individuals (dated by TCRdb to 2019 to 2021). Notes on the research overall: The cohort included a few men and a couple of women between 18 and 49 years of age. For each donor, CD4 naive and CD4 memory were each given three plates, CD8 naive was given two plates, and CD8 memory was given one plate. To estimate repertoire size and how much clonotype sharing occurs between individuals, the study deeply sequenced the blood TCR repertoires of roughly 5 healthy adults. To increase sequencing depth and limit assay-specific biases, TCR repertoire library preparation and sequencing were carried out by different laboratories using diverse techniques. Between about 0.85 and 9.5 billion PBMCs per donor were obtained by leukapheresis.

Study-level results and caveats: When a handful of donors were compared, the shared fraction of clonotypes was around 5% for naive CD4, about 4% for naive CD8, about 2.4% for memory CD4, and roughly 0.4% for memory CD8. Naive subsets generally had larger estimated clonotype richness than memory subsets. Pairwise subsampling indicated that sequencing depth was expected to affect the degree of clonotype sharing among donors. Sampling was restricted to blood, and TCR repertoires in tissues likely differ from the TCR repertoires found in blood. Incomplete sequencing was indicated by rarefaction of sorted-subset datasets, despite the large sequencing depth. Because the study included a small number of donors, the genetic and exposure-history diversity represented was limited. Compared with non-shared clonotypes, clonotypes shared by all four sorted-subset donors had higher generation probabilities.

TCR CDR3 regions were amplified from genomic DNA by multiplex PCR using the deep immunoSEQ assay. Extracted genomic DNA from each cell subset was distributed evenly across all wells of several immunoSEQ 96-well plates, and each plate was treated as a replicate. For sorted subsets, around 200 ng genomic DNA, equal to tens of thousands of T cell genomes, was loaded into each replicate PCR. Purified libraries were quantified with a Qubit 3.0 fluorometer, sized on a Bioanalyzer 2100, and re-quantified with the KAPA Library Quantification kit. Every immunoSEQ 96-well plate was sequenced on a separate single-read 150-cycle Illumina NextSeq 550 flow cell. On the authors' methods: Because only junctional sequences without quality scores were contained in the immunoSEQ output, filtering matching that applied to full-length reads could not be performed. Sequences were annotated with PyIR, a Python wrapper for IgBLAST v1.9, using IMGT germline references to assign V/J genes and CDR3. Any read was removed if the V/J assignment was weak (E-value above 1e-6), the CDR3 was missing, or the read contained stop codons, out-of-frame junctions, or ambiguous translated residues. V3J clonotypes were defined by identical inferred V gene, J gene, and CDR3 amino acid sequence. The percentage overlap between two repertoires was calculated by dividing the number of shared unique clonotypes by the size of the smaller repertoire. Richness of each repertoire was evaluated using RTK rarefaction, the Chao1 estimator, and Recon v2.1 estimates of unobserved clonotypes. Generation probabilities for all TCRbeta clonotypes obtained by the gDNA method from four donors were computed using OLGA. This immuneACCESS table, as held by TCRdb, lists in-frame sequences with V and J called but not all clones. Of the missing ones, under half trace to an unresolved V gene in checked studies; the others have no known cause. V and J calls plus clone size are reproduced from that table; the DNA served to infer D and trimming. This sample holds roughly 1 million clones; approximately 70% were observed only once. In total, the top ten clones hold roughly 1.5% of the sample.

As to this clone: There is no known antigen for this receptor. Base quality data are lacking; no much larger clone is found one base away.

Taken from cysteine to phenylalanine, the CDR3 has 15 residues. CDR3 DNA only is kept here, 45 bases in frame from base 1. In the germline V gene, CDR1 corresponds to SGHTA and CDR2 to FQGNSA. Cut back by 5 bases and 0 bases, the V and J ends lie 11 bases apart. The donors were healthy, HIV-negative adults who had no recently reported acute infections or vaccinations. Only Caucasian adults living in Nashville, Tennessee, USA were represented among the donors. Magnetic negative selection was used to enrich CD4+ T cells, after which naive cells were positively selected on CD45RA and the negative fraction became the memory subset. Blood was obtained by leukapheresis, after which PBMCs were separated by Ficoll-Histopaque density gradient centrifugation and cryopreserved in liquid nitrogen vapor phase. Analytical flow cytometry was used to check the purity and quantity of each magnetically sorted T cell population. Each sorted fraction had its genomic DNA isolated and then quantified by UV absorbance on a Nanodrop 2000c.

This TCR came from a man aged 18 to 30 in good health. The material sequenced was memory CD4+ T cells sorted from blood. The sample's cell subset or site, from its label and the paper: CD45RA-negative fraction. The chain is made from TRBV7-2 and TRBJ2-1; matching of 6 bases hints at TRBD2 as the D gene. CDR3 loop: CASSLRDFSYNEQFF. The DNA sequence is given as TGTGCCAGCAGCCTCCGGGACTTCTCCTACAATGAGCAGTTCTTC.